One and the same sample provided the 5 T cell receptor beta chains below, sequenced in a study of CD8 T cells in ankylosing spondylitis. Each CDR3 protein gets one entry after TCRdb re-called the 5' RACE reads with MiXCR. The data show 200,000 to 250,000 distinct CDR3 sequences, approximately 16% seen once. Study results and caveats: In ankylosing spondylitis blood, a motif of eight highly homologous TCR beta variants appeared characteristic.

These receptors lack a known antigen. Sequences were obtained from blood, either unsorted or a sorted T cell fraction (not recorded which). The receptors originated from a male donor with ankylosing spondylitis.

The rearrangement uses TRBV27 and TRBJ2-6; the D is unclear. The germline V gene has CDR1 MNHEY and CDR2 SMNVEV (reference sequence). Trimming removed 2 bases at V and 0 bases at J, with 8 bases between. CDR3 size: 16 residues. Here the CDR3 reads CASSLTVYSGANVLTF. CDR3 bases: TGTGCCAGCAGTTTAACAGTTTACTCTGGGGCCAACGTCCTGACTTTC.

This clonotype was seen a few times. The gene calls are TRBV5-1 and TRBJ2-3; D uncertain. This CDR3 spans 14 amino acids. Germline CDR1 SGHRS, CDR2 YFSETQ. The V end was cut by 6 bases, the J end by 2 bases, with 13 bases between. Here the CDR3 reads CASTPSSNTDTQYF. Here the CDR3 DNA reads TGCGCCAGCACCCCGTCCAGTAACACAGATACGCAGTATTTT.

CDR3 protein: CASSQDLARSSYNEQFF. The CDR3 DNA reads as TGCGCCAGCAGCCAAGATCTCGCCCGGAGCTCCTACAATGAGCAGTTCTTC. The rearrangement joins TRBV4-3 to TRBJ2-1, with D hard to call. The CDR3 contains 17 residues. Germline V gives CDR1 LGHNA, CDR2 YSLEER. V gave up 0 bases and J gave up 0 bases, with 12 bases separating them.

This clonotype was seen only a few times. The V call is TRBV27, the J call TRBJ1-2, with 7 bases matching TRBD1. After removal of 4 bases from V and 4 bases from J, the junction contained 3 bases not matched to a gene. CDR3 length: 13 amino acids. Germline V gives CDR1 MNHEY, CDR2 SMNVEV (reference sequence). As DNA, the CDR3 is TGTGCCAGCAGTTATGGGACAGCCTATGGCTACACCTTC. Amino acid sequence: CASSYGTAYGYTF.

The chain recombines TRBV3-1 with TRBJ2-1; 9 bases fit TRBD2. This CDR3 has 16 residues. V was clipped by 0 bases and J by 6 bases; unmatched bases: 6. CDR1 LGHDT and CDR2 YNNKEL come from the germline V gene (reference sequence). The CDR3 nucleotides read TGTGCCAGCAGCCAAGAAGCCGCGGGAGGGGCCAATGAGCAGTTCTTC. Amino acids: CASSQEAAGGANEQFF.